This TCR beta chain came from a study of shared clonotypes between healthy human individuals (dated by TCRdb to between 2020 and 2021). Regarding the study in general: Two women and a few men aged 18 to 49 years were included in the cohort. For each donor, CD4 naive and CD4 memory were each given three plates, CD8 naive was given two plates, and CD8 memory was given one plate. To estimate repertoire size and how much clonotype sharing occurs between individuals, the study deeply sequenced the blood TCR repertoires of five healthy adults. To increase sequencing depth and limit assay-specific biases, different laboratories used diverse techniques to prepare libraries and sequence TCR repertoires. Each donor's leukapheresis produced roughly between about 0.8 and 8.9 billion PBMCs. The paper as a whole reports these results and caveats: Compared with non-shared clonotypes, the clonotypes found in all four sorted-subset donors had higher generation probabilities. Incomplete sequencing was indicated by rarefaction of sorted-subset datasets, despite the large sequencing depth. Sampling was limited to blood, and TCR repertoires in tissue likely differ from TCR repertoires in blood. Sharing across several donors was observed for roughly 5% of naive CD4, less than 4% of naive CD8, over 2% of memory CD4, and roughly 0.4% of memory CD8 clonotypes. The small number of donors limited the genetic and exposure-history diversity represented. Estimated clonotype richness was generally larger for naive than for memory subsets. Based on pairwise subsampling, the degree of clonotype sharing among donors was expected to be affected by sequencing depth.

TCR CDR3 regions were amplified from genomic DNA by multiplex PCR using the deep immunoSEQ assay. For each cell subset, the extracted genomic DNA was distributed evenly across all wells of several immunoSEQ 96-well plates, and each plate served as one replicate. Each replicate PCR for sorted subsets received around 0.2 ug genomic DNA, equal to about 30,000 T cell genomes. Purified libraries were quantified with a Qubit 3.0 fluorometer, sized on a Bioanalyzer 2100, and re-quantified with the KAPA Library Quantification kit. Every immunoSEQ 96-well plate was sequenced on a separate single-read 150-cycle Illumina NextSeq 550 flow cell. The authors processed their data as follows. The immunoSEQ output contained only junctional sequences without quality scores, so filtering could not match that applied to full-length reads. Sequences were annotated with PyIR, a Python wrapper for IgBLAST v1.9, and V/J genes and CDR3 were assigned using IMGT germline references. Reads with weak V/J assignments (E-value above 1e-6), missing CDR3, stop codons, out-of-frame junctions, or ambiguous translated residues were removed. A V3J clonotype was defined by an identical inferred V gene, J gene, and CDR3 amino acid sequence. Percentage overlap between repertoires was computed as shared unique clonotypes divided by the size of the smaller repertoire. Repertoire richness was assessed with RTK rarefaction, the Chao1 estimator, and Recon v2.1 estimates of unobserved clonotypes. OLGA was used to compute generation probabilities for all TCRbeta clonotypes that the gDNA method yielded from a few donors. Entries here come from immuneACCESS through TCRdb and include only in-frame sequences with V and J called. Some clones fail to appear in such tables; in the studies checked, an unresolved V gene covers under half of the shortfall, and the cause of the remainder is unknown. V, J and clone size were drawn from that table, and D and trimming were deduced from the DNA. This sample gives 1,100,000 or so clones in total; 75% to 85% of them show up just once. The ten largest clones represent approximately 0.52% of the sample.

In the case of this clone: No cognate antigen has been identified for it. Nothing much larger sits one base from this clone, and base qualities are not available.

Trimming removed 5 bases from V and 3 bases from J, leaving 14 bases between the germline ends. According to the germline V gene (reference sequence), CDR1 reads MNHNY and CDR2 reads SVGAGI. Taken from cysteine to phenylalanine, the CDR3 has 14 residues. The entry retains the CDR3 DNA only, 42 bases that are in frame from base 1. The donors were healthy, HIV-negative adults with no recently reported acute infections or vaccinations. Every donor was a Caucasian adult residing in Nashville, Tennessee, USA. CD4+ T cells were enriched through magnetic negative selection, after which naive cells were positively selected on CD45RA and the remaining negative fraction served as the memory subset. After blood collection by leukapheresis, PBMCs were isolated using Ficoll-Histopaque density gradient centrifugation and then cryopreserved in the vapor phase of liquid nitrogen. Purity and quantity of every magnetically sorted T cell population were checked by analytical flow cytometry. Genomic DNA was isolated from each sorted fraction and quantified by UV absorbance on a Nanodrop 2000c.

Sequencing input: memory CD4+ T cells from PBMCs. The cell subset or site tag for this specimen amounts to: CD45RA-negative fraction. The chain joins TRBV6-6 to TRBJ2-7; the D gene is possibly TRBD1 or TRBD2, each agreeing over 5 bases. The clonotype comes from a man aged 18-30 years in good health. Some clones in this sample may be carry-over from other donors' samples. The bases are TGTGCCAGCAGTGCAAGCGCGAGGGGCTACGAGCAGTACTTC. The translation is CASSASARGYEQYF.